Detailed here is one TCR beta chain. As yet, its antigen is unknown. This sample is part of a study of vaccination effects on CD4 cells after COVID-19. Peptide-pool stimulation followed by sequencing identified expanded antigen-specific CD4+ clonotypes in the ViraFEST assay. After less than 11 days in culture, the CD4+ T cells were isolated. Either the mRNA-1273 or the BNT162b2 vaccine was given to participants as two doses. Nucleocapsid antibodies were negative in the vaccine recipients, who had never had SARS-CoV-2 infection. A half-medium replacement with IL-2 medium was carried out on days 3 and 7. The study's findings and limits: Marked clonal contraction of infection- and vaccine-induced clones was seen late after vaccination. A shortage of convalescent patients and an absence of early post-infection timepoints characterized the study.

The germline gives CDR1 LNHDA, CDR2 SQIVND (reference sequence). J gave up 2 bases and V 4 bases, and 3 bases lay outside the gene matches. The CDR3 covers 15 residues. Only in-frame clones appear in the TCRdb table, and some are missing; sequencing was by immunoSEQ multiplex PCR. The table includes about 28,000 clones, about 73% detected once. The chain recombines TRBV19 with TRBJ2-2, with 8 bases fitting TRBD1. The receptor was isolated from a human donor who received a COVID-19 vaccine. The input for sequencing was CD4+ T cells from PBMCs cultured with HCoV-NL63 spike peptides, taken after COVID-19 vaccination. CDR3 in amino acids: CASSKGQANTGELFF. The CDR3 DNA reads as TGTGCCAGTAGTAAGGGACAGGCAAACACCGGGGAGCTGTTTTTT.